This T cell receptor beta chain was identified in a study of blood T cell repertoires in COVID-19. Authors' analysis steps: How many nucleated cells were present was estimated from reference gene primer amplification. Produced via immunoSEQ multiplex PCR; TCRdb's table is partial and in-frame only. V and J calls and clone size are copied from that table; D and trimming were computed from the DNA. The table lists approximately 170,000 clones, approximately 85% of them singletons. Patients at the Seattle site were enrolled during active infection and followed longitudinally. This clonotype was obtained from a man older than 75 with COVID-19, enrolled during active disease. What was sequenced was peripheral blood.

CDR3 DNA sequence: TGTGCCAGCTCCCTAGGACAGATGAACACTGAAGCTTTCTTT. Translated, it gives CASSLGQMNTEAFF. The chain has TRBV18 and TRBJ1-1; tentative D call: TRBD1 (6 bases). The CDR3 runs 14 residues. Trimming stripped 6 bases from V and 0 bases from J, with 11 bases between. Germline V lookup: CDR1 KGHSH, CDR2 LQKENI. Supplemented by reference TRBV18 and TRBJ1-1, the full variable domain reads NAGVMQNPRHLVRRRGQEARLRCSPMKGHSHVYWYRQLPEEGLKFMVYLQKENIIDESGMPKERFSAEFPKEGPSILRIQQVVRGDSAAYFCASSLGQMNTEAFFGQGTRLTVV.